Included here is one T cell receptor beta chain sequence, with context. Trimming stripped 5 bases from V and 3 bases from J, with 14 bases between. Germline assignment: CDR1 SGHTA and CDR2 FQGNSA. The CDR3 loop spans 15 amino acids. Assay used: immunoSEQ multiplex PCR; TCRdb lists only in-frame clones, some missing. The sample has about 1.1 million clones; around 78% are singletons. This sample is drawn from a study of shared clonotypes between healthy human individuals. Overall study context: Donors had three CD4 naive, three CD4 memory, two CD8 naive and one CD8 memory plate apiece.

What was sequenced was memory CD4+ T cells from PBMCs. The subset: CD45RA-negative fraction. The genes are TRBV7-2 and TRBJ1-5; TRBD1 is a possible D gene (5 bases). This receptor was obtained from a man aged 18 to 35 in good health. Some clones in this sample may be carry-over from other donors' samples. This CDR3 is CASSRRGGFNQPQHF. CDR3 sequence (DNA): TGTGCCAGCAGCCGACGGGGGGGATTCAATCAGCCCCAGCATTTT.